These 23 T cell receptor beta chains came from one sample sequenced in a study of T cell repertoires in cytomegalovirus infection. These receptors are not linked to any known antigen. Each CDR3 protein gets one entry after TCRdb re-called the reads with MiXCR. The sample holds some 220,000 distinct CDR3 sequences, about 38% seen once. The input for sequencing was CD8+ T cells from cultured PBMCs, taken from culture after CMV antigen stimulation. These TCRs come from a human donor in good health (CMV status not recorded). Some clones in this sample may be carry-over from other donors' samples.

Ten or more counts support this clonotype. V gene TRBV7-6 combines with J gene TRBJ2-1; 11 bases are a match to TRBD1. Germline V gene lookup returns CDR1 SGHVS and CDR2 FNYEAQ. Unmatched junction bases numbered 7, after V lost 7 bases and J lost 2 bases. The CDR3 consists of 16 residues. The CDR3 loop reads CASTLGQGAAYNEQFF. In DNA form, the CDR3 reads TGTGCCAGCACCCTTGGACAGGGGGCTGCCTACAATGAGCAGTTCTTC.

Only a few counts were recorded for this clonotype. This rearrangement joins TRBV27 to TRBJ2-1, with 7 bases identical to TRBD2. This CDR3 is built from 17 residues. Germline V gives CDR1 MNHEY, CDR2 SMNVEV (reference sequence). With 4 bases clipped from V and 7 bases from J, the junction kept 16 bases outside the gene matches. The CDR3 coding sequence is TGTGCCAGCAGTTCCCCTTTAGCGGGCCTCGTGGGGAATGAGCAGTTCTTC. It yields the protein CASSSPLAGLVGNEQFF.

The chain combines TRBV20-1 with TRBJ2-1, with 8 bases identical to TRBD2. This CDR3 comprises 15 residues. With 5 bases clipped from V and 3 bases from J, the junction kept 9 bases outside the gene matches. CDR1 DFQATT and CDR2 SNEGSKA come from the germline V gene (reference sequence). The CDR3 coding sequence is TGCAGTGCTCGCGGACTGCGGGAGGACTACAATGAGCAGTTCTTC. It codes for CSARGLREDYNEQFF.

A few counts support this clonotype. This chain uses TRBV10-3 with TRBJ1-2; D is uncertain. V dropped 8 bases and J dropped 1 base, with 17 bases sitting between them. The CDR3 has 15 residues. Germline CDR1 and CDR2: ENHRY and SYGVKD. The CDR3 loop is CAIVNGLTLNYGYTF. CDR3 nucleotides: TGTGCCATCGTGAACGGCCTTACTCTTAACTATGGCTACACCTTC.

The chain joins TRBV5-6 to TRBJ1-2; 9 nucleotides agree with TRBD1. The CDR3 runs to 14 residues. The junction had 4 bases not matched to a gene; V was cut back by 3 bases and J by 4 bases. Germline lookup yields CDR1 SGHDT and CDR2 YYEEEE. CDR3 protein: CASSSRDRVYGYTF. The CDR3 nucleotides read TGTGCCAGCAGCTCCCGGGACAGGGTCTATGGCTACACCTTC. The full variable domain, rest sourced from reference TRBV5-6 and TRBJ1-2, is DAGVTQSPTHLIKTRGQQVTLRCSPKSGHDTVSWYQQALGQGPQFIFQYYEEEERQRGNFPDRFSGHQFPNYSSELNVNALLLGDSALYLCASSSRDRVYGYTFGSGTRLTVV.

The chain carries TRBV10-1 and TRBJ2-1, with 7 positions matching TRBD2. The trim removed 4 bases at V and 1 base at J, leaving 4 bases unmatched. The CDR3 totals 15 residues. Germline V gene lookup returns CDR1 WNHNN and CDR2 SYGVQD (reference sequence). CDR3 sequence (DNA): TGCGCCAGCAGTGCGCTTAGCGGGTCCTACAATGAGCAGTTCTTC. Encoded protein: CASSALSGSYNEQFF.

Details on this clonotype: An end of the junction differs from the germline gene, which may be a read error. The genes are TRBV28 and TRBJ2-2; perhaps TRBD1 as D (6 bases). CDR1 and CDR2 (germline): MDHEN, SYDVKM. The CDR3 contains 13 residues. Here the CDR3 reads CAIPGQNPGELFF. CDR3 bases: TGTGCCATCCCTGGACAGAACCCCGGGGAGCTGTTTTTT.

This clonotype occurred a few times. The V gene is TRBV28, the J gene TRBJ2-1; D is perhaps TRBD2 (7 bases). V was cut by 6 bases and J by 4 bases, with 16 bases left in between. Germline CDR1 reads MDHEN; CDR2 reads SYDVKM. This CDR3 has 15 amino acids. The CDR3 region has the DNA TGTGCCAGCAGCCTCCGGCGGGGGCTGTACAATGAGCAGTTCTTC. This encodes CASSLRRGLYNEQFF.

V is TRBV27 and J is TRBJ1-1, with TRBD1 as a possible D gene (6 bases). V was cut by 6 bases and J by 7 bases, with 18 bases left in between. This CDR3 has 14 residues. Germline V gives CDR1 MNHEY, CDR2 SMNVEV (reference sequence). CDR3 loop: CASSSPQTGLEAFF. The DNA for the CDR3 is TGTGCCAGCAGCTCCCCCCAGACAGGCCTTGAAGCTTTCTTT.

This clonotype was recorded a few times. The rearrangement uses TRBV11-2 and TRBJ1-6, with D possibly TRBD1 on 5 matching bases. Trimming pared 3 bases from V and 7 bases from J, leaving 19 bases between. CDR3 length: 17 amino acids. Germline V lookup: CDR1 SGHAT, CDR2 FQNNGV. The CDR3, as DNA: TGTGCCAGCAGCTTTTCGGGAGGGGCGGAGGAGAATTCACCCCTCCACTTT. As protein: CASSFSGGAEENSPLHF.

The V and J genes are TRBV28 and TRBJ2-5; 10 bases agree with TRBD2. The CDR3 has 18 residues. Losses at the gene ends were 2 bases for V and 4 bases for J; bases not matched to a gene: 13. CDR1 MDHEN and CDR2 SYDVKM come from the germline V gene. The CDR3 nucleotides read TGTGCCAGCAGTTTAGTGCCTAGCGGGAGCAGAAGTGGAGAGACCCAGTACTTC. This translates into CASSLVPSGSRSGETQYF.

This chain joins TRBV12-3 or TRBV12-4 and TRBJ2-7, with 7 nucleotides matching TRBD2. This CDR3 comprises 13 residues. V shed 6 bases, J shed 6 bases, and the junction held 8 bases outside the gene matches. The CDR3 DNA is TGTGCCAGCAGCCCAGGGAGGGCCGCCGAGCAGTACTTC. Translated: CASSPGRAAEQYF.

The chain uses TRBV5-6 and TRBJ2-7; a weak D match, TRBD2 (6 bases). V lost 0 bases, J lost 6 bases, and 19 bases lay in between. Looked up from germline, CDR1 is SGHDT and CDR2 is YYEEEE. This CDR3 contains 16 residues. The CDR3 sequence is CASSLATGLLTTEQYF. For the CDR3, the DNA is TGTGCCAGCAGCTTGGCTACGGGACTCCTAACTACCGAGCAGTACTTC.

This CDR3 is CASSLFPGPDGGQPQHF. The CDR3 DNA follows: TGTGCCAGCAGTTTATTTCCGGGACCCGACGGCGGTCAGCCCCAGCATTTT. V is TRBV27 and J is TRBJ1-5, with D perhaps matching TRBD1 (5 bases). With 1 base removed from V and 6 bases from J, the gap between germline ends came to 19 bases. The CDR3 runs to 17 residues. Germline CDR1 and CDR2: MNHEY and SMNVEV (reference sequence).

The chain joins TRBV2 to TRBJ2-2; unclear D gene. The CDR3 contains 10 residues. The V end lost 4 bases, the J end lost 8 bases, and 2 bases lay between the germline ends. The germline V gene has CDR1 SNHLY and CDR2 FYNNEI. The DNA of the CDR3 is TGTGCCAGCAGTGGAGGGGAGCTGTTTTTT. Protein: CASSGGELFF.

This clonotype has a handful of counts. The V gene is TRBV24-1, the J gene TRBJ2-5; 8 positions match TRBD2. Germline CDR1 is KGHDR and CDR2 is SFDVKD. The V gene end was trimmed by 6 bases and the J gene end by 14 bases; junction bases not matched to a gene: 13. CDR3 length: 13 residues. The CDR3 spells CATSSRRTSSIYF. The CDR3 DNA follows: TGTGCCACCAGTTCTAGGAGGACTAGCTCTATATACTTC.

Written as DNA, the CDR3 is TGTGCCAGTAGCGGGGGGGCCTTTAATGAGCAGTTCTTC. Translated, it gives CASSGGAFNEQFF. The V call is TRBV6-1, the J call TRBJ2-1; TRBD2 matches at 11 bases. V lost 9 bases, J lost 7 bases, and 5 bases stayed unmatched. This CDR3 region has 13 residues. Germline V gene sequence: CDR1 MNHNS, CDR2 SASEGT.

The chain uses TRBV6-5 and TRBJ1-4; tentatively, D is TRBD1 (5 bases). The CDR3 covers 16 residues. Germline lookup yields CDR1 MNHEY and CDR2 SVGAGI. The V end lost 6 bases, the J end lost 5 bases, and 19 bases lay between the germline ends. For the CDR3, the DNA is TGTGCCAGCAGCCCTAACTCCGGGACGGTAAATGAAAAACTGTTTTTT. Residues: CASSPNSGTVNEKLFF.

The CDR3 sequence is CASSSWAGGYEQYF. CDR3 sequence (DNA): TGTGCCAGCAGCTCTTGGGCGGGGGGATACGAGCAGTACTTC. V and J are TRBV7-6 and TRBJ2-7, with 8 positions matching TRBD2. V was clipped by 4 bases and J by 4 bases; unmatched bases: 6. Germline V gene lookup returns CDR1 SGHVS and CDR2 FNYEAQ. The CDR3 sequence is 14 residues long.

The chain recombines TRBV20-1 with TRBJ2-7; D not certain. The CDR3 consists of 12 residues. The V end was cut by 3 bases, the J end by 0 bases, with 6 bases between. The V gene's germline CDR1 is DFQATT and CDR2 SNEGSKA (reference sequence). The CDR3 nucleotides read TGCAGTGCTAGTGGGGACTCCTACGAGCAGTACTTC. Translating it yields CSASGDSYEQYF.

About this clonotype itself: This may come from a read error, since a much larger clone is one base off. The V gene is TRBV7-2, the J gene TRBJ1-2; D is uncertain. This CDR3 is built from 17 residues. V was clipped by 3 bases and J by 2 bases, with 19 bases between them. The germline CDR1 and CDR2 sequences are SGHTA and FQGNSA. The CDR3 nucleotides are TGTACCAGCAGCTTTAGCATATACGAGGCGGGGAACTATGGCTACACCTTC. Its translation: CTSSFSIYEAGNYGYTF.

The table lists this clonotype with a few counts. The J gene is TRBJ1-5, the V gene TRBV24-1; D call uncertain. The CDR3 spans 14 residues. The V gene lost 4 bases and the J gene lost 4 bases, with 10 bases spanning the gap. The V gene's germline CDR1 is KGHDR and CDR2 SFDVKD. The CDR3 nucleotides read TGTGCCACCAGTGAGAGGTCCATTAATCAGCCCCAGCATTTT. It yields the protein CATSERSINQPQHF.

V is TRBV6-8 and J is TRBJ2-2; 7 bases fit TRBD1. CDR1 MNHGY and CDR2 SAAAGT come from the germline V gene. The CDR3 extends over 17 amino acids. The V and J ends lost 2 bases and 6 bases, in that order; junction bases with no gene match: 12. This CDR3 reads CASSYTNDRDGSGELFF. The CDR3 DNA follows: TGTGCCAGCAGTTACACCAACGACAGGGACGGTTCCGGGGAGCTGTTTTTT.